The sequence of this TCR beta chain was determined in a study of beta chain features in type 1 diabetes. V was cut by 0 bases and J by 4 bases, with 9 bases left in between. Germline CDR1 reads KGHSH; CDR2 reads LQKENI. The CDR3 sequence is 14 residues long. cDNA synthesis used the whole RNA isolate, giving expressed TCRB sequences. The method was immunoSEQ multiplex PCR; TCRdb's version includes in-frame clones alone and lacks a portion of them. The sample lists approximately 84,000 clones, about a third occurring once. Sorting that relied on CD45RO/CCR7/CD25/CD127/CD95/CD27 yielded CD4+ naive, central memory, regulatory and stem cell-like memory cells.

The TCR was taken from a woman aged 18-29 years in good health. V is TRBV18 and J is TRBJ1-2, with D possibly TRBD1 on 5 matching bases. Material: stem cell memory CD4+ T cells from blood. The DNA for the CDR3 is TGTGCCAGCTCACCACCGGTCGACAGCTATGGCTACACCTTC. Residues: CASSPPVDSYGYTF.